This T cell receptor (beta chain) was sequenced for a study of T-cell memory formation after mild COVID-19. Each CDR3 protein is one row after TCRdb ran MiXCR on the 5' RACE reads. The repertoire has under 700,000 distinct CDR3 sequences, just over 20% of them found once; the top ten carry around 13%. On this clonotype itself: The antigen is undetermined.

The study, taken as a whole, reports: Of the contracting clones, CD4+ ones lay mainly in CM and EM, and CD8+ ones in EMRA. Later expanders leaned toward CD4+, whereas clones contracting from day 15 to 85 were balanced CD4/CD8.

The V gene's germline CDR1 is SGHTA and CDR2 FQGNSA. With V trimmed by 1 base and J by 1 base, 6 bases remained unmatched. The CDR3 has 17 residues. The chain combines TRBV7-2 with TRBJ2-3; 9 nucleotides line up with TRBD2. The sample was PBMCs or a T cell subset sorted from them (not recorded which). This clonotype was obtained from an adult woman who had mild COVID-19 (a few samples of this study predate the infection). Cell type and time point are not known. As DNA, the CDR3 is TGTGCCAGCAGCTTAGGGGGTAGCGGGAGAGGCACAGATACGCAGTATTTT. This sequence encodes CASSLGGSGRGTDTQYF.